Listed below are T cell receptor beta chains from one sample, sequenced in a study of blood T cell repertoires in COVID-19. TCRdb's table, derived via immunoSEQ multiplex PCR, lists solely in-frame clones and lacks some. The data contain about 280,000 clones, about 89% of them seen just once; the ten biggest clones take up roughly 8%. The sequencing sample was made of peripheral blood. All receptors derive from a man between 35 and 55 years old with active or convalescent COVID-19. Both conserved end residues are part of each CDR3. D genes are given only for firm matches. Clone size, where shown, is once, few, many, or a class for clones that have expanded.

j_call: TRBJ1-6; clone_size: -; v_call: TRBV6-1; d_call: -; cdr3_nt: TGTGCCAGCAGTGAAGTTGTCCTAGGGGGATCACCCCTCCACTTT; cdr3_aa: CASSEVVLGGSPLHF
j_call: TRBJ2-1; clone_size: -; v_call: TRBV5-5; d_call: TRBD1; cdr3_nt: TGTGCCAGCAGCTCAGGACAGGGGATGCTCAATGAGCAGTTCTTC; cdr3_aa: CASSSGQGMLNEQFF
j_call: TRBJ1-2; clone_size: few; v_call: TRBV5-1; d_call: -; cdr3_nt: TGCGCCAGCGTTACTGGACCAGGGCAAGACTATGGCTACACCTTC; cdr3_aa: CASVTGPGQDYGYTF
j_call: TRBJ1-1; clone_size: -; v_call: TRBV18; d_call: -; cdr3_nt: TGTGCCAGCTTATTAACACAGACCACTGAAGCTTTCTTT; cdr3_aa: CASLLTQTTEAFF
j_call: TRBJ2-3; clone_size: few; v_call: TRBV6-4; d_call: TRBD2; cdr3_nt: TGTGCCAGCAGTGACGGGACTAGCGGGGAGACAGATACGCAGTATTTT; cdr3_aa: CASSDGTSGETDTQYF
j_call: TRBJ2-7; clone_size: -; v_call: TRBV28; d_call: TRBD1; cdr3_nt: TGTGCCAGCAGTTTAAGGATGGACAAGGGGGCCCACGAGCAGTACTTC; cdr3_aa: CASSLRMDKGAHEQYF
j_call: TRBJ2-3; clone_size: -; v_call: TRBV5-5; d_call: -; cdr3_nt: TGTGCCAGCAGCTCGGCGCAGGGAAGGCTGAGCACAGATACGCAGTATTTT; cdr3_aa: CASSSAQGRLSTDTQYF
j_call: TRBJ1-3; clone_size: -; v_call: TRBV27; d_call: -; cdr3_nt: TGTGCCAGCAGCCGCGGACTCTCTGGAAACACCATATATTTT; cdr3_aa: CASSRGLSGNTIYF
j_call: TRBJ2-5; clone_size: -; v_call: TRBV9; d_call: -; cdr3_nt: TGTGCCAGCAGCGTAGAATCTGCGGGGCTAGGAGAGACCCAGTACTTC; cdr3_aa: CASSVESAGLGETQYF
j_call: TRBJ2-5; clone_size: -; v_call: TRBV4-1; d_call: TRBD2; cdr3_nt: TGCGCCAGCAGAAGGACTAGCGGCTCGCCTGGGGAGACCCAGTACTTC; cdr3_aa: CASRRTSGSPGETQYF
j_call: TRBJ1-6; clone_size: -; v_call: TRBV2; d_call: TRBD1; cdr3_nt: TGTGCCAGCAGTGAAGTGGGACAGGTCAATTCACCCCTCCACTTT; cdr3_aa: CASSEVGQVNSPLHF
j_call: TRBJ1-6; clone_size: -; v_call: TRBV6-5; d_call: TRBD1; cdr3_nt: TGTGCCATTTGGGAGACAGGGGTTGGATCACCCCTCCACTTT; cdr3_aa: CAIWETGVGSPLHF
j_call: TRBJ2-7; clone_size: -; v_call: TRBV11-1; d_call: TRBD2; cdr3_nt: TGTGCCAGCAGCTTAGATCAGGCGGGACTAGCCTACGAGCAGTACTTC; cdr3_aa: CASSLDQAGLAYEQYF
j_call: TRBJ2-5; clone_size: few; v_call: TRBV6-4; d_call: TRBD2; cdr3_nt: TGTGCCAGCAGCCCTAGCGGGGGGCAAGAGACCCAGTACTTC; cdr3_aa: CASSPSGGQETQYF
j_call: TRBJ1-3; clone_size: few; v_call: TRBV12-3/TRBV12-4; d_call: TRBD1; cdr3_nt: TGTGCCAACTTCCGACAGGGGTCGCACACCATATATTTT; cdr3_aa: CANFRQGSHTIYF
j_call: TRBJ2-1; clone_size: -; v_call: TRBV5-4; d_call: -; cdr3_nt: TGTGCCAGCAGTGTACTATACAATGAGCAGTTCTTC; cdr3_aa: CASSVLYNEQFF
j_call: TRBJ1-1; clone_size: -; v_call: TRBV5-6; d_call: -; cdr3_nt: TGTGCCAGTCTCACCTACCATAGGGGTCGGACTGAAGCTTTCTTT; cdr3_aa: CASLTYHRGRTEAFF
j_call: TRBJ2-7; clone_size: -; v_call: TRBV6-5; d_call: -; cdr3_nt: TGTGCCAGCAGGTTAGGACACCTCGGCGAGCAGTACTTC; cdr3_aa: CASRLGHLGEQYF
j_call: TRBJ2-2; clone_size: -; v_call: TRBV4-1; d_call: TRBD2; cdr3_nt: TGCGCCAGCAGCCAAGATATACAAGGGACTAGGGACACCGGGGAGCTGTTTTTT; cdr3_aa: CASSQDIQGTRDTGELFF
j_call: TRBJ2-5; clone_size: -; v_call: TRBV19; d_call: -; cdr3_nt: TGTGCCAGTAGTGGAGACGAGACCCTTCGGACCCAGTACTTC; cdr3_aa: CASSGDETLRTQYF
j_call: TRBJ2-7; clone_size: -; v_call: TRBV3-1/TRBV3-2; d_call: -; cdr3_nt: TGTGCCAGCAGCCAAGAAGGGGGCTCCTACGAGCAGTACTTC; cdr3_aa: CASSQEGGSYEQYF
j_call: TRBJ2-7; clone_size: -; v_call: TRBV9; d_call: -; cdr3_nt: TGTGCCAGCAGCGTAGTTAGGGGGGACTACTCCTACGAGCAGTACTTC; cdr3_aa: CASSVVRGDYSYEQYF
j_call: TRBJ2-7; clone_size: -; v_call: TRBV5-4; d_call: TRBD1; cdr3_nt: TGTGCCAGCAGCTTGGTAGGACAGGGTCGATACGAGCAGTACTTC; cdr3_aa: CASSLVGQGRYEQYF
j_call: TRBJ1-2; clone_size: -; v_call: TRBV5-1; d_call: TRBD1; cdr3_nt: TGCGCCAGCAGCTTACAGGGGAATTCTGGCTATGGCTACACCTTC; cdr3_aa: CASSLQGNSGYGYTF
j_call: TRBJ2-3; clone_size: once; v_call: TRBV9; d_call: TRBD2; cdr3_nt: TGTGCCAGCAGCGTGGAGGGAGGGGCAGATACGCAGTATTTT; cdr3_aa: CASSVEGGADTQYF
j_call: TRBJ1-2; clone_size: -; v_call: TRBV7-2; d_call: -; cdr3_nt: TGTGCCAGCAGCTTAGTCATAAGCGGCTACACCTTC; cdr3_aa: CASSLVISGYTF
j_call: TRBJ2-3; clone_size: -; v_call: TRBV7-3; d_call: TRBD2; cdr3_nt: TGTGCCAGCAGCTCCGCCTTGGGGGGAGGGACAGATACGCAGTATTTT; cdr3_aa: CASSSALGGGTDTQYF
j_call: TRBJ2-7; clone_size: -; v_call: TRBV29-1; d_call: TRBD2; cdr3_nt: TGCAGCGTAGGGACTAGCGGGAGCTACGAGCAGTACTTC; cdr3_aa: CSVGTSGSYEQYF
j_call: TRBJ2-1; clone_size: -; v_call: TRBV5-1; d_call: TRBD2; cdr3_nt: TGCGCCAGCAGGCCGGGGGGGCCCCCCGATGAGCAGTTCTTC; cdr3_aa: CASRPGGPPDEQFF
j_call: TRBJ2-2; clone_size: -; v_call: TRBV19; d_call: -; cdr3_nt: TGTGCCAGTAGTATAGTAGGGAGGAAGGGGGAGCTGTTTTTT; cdr3_aa: CASSIVGRKGELFF
j_call: TRBJ1-4; clone_size: -; v_call: TRBV27; d_call: -; cdr3_nt: TGTGCCAGCAGTTTATCCAGTTTTAATGAAAAACTGTTTTTT; cdr3_aa: CASSLSSFNEKLFF
j_call: TRBJ1-4; clone_size: -; v_call: TRBV11-2; d_call: TRBD1; cdr3_nt: TGTGCCAGCAGCCCGGGACAGCCTGCAACTAATGAAAAACTGTTTTTT; cdr3_aa: CASSPGQPATNEKLFF
j_call: TRBJ2-7; clone_size: -; v_call: TRBV30; d_call: TRBD2; cdr3_nt: TGTGCCTGGAGTACGGAATTGGGACTAGTTTACGAGCAGTACTTC; cdr3_aa: CAWSTELGLVYEQYF
j_call: TRBJ2-5; clone_size: -; v_call: TRBV12-3/TRBV12-4; d_call: -; cdr3_nt: TGTGCCAGCAGTTTCGGAGGGAGAGAGACCCAGTACTTC; cdr3_aa: CASSFGGRETQYF
j_call: TRBJ2-2; clone_size: -; v_call: TRBV5-8; d_call: TRBD1; cdr3_nt: TGTGCCAGGGTTGGACAGGTGAACACCGGGGAGCTGTTTTTT; cdr3_aa: CARVGQVNTGELFF
j_call: TRBJ1-1; clone_size: -; v_call: TRBV18; d_call: -; cdr3_nt: TGTGCCAGCTCACCGGACAGAGTCAACACTGAAGCTTTCTTT; cdr3_aa: CASSPDRVNTEAFF
j_call: TRBJ2-2; clone_size: once; v_call: TRBV24-1; d_call: -; cdr3_nt: TGTGCCACCAGTGATTCAGGGGTCACCGGGGAGCTGTTTTTT; cdr3_aa: CATSDSGVTGELFF
j_call: TRBJ1-6; clone_size: -; v_call: TRBV19; d_call: -; cdr3_nt: TGTGCCAGTAGTATGCAGGTCGATTCACCCCTCCACTTT; cdr3_aa: CASSMQVDSPLHF
j_call: TRBJ1-3; clone_size: -; v_call: TRBV5-1; d_call: -; cdr3_nt: TGCGCCAGCAGTCCGGCCGGTCCAGGTCGATTGGGTGGAAACACCATATATTTT; cdr3_aa: CASSPAGPGRLGGNTIYF
j_call: TRBJ1-1; clone_size: -; v_call: TRBV5-1; d_call: -; cdr3_nt: TGCGCCAGTTCATCAGGGGCCGAGGGCACTGAAGCTTTCTTT; cdr3_aa: CASSSGAEGTEAFF
j_call: TRBJ1-2; clone_size: -; v_call: TRBV10-3; d_call: -; cdr3_nt: TGTGCCATCAGTGATAACAGGAGAGATGGCTACACCTTC; cdr3_aa: CAISDNRRDGYTF